This T cell receptor beta chain was recorded in a study of vaccination and CD4 T cells after COVID-19. Note on this clonotype: Its antigen remains unknown.

The treatment: roughly ten-day PBMC culture with coronavirus spike peptide pools or control peptides (ViraFEST assay). The assay that was used to sequence DNA from cultured CD4+ T cells was the Oncomine TCR Beta short-read assay. CD4+ T cells were cultured, and genomic DNA was extracted from them. TCRdb re-derived calls from the PCR reads in MiXCR, one entry per CDR3 protein. The table lists roughly 15,000 distinct CDR3 sequences, around 43% of them singletons, with about 10% in the top ten. This clonotype was obtained from a human donor who had recovered from COVID-19. The sequencing sample was made of CD4+ T cells from blood, cultured in vitro.

The DNA of the CDR3 is TGTGCCAGCAGTTTAAGCATTGCAACTAATGAAAAACTGTTTTTT. It is translated as CASSLSIATNEKLFF. This chain joins TRBV28 and TRBJ1-4; D uncertain. V was pared by 2 bases and J by 0 bases, with 7 bases between. Germline lookup yields CDR1 MDHEN and CDR2 SYDVKM. This CDR3 spans 15 amino acids.